This T cell receptor delta chain derives from a study of gamma-delta T cells after stem cell transplantation. V was clipped by 2 bases and J by 3 bases; unmatched bases: 37. The CDR3 runs 27 residues. CDR1 and CDR2 (germline): TSWWSYY, QGS. TCRdb fed the RT-PCR reads into CATT to redo clone calling. The sample has approximately 1,300 delta-chain clones, about 26% seen once. The receptor comes from a human donor. It is not recorded whose cells these are; they may come from a transplant donor. The chain recombines TRDV1 with TRDJ1; TRDD3 matches at 12 bases. The sample consisted of gamma-delta T cells. This chain's CDR3 is CALGETGLPTYLILSRYTGGYPDKLIF. The CDR3 bases are TGTGCTCTTGGGGAAACCGGCCTTCCTACTTACCTTATACTCTCAAGGTATACTGGGGGATACCCCGATAAACTCATCTTT.